A selection of T cell receptor beta chains follows, all from one sample in a study of neoadjuvant anti-PD-1 for oral cavity cancer. Libraries were prepared by immunoSEQ multiplex PCR; TCRdb keeps only in-frame clonotypes and omits some of them. The profile covers around 15,000 clones, with roughly 40% appearing a single time and around two fifths taken by the ten largest. The material was tumor tissue, obtained after nivolumab (anti-PD-1) treatment. The receptors were sampled from a person between 40 and 85 years old with oral cavity squamous cell carcinoma. Both conserved end residues are part of each CDR3. Fields, in order: clone size, CDR3 length, D gene, V gene, J gene, CDR3 DNA, CDR3 protein. The D gene is left open where the match is weak. Clone size is given for some rows only: seen once, a few or many times, or a class if the clone is expanded.

size: NA
length: 14
D: TRBD1
V: TRBV7-9
J: TRBJ1-2
DNA: TGTGCCAGCAGCAGCGGACAGGCGTACTATGGCTACACCTTC
CDR3: CASSSGQAYYGYTF

size: few
length: 11
D: NA
V: TRBV7-9
J: TRBJ1-1
DNA: TGTGCCAGCAGCTTGAACACTGAAGCTTTCTTT
CDR3: CASSLNTEAFF

size: NA
length: 13
D: TRBD1
V: TRBV9
J: TRBJ2-7
DNA: TGTGCCAGCAGCGCGGGGACAGCCTACGAGCAGTACTTC
CDR3: CASSAGTAYEQYF

size: NA
length: 13
D: NA
V: TRBV7-2
J: TRBJ2-7
DNA: TGTGCCAGCAGCTTCGTTGGACTCTACGAGCAGTACTTC
CDR3: CASSFVGLYEQYF

size: NA
length: 16
D: TRBD1
V: TRBV7-2
J: TRBJ1-5
DNA: TGTGCCAGCAGCTTAGCCTATGACAGGGGGCGGCAGCCCCAGCATTTT
CDR3: CASSLAYDRGRQPQHF

size: few
length: 13
D: NA
V: TRBV27
J: TRBJ1-1
DNA: TGTGCCAGCAGTTTATCCAGGGACCTTGAAGCTTTCTTT
CDR3: CASSLSRDLEAFF

size: few
length: 15
D: NA
V: TRBV18
J: TRBJ2-2
DNA: TGTGCCAGCTCACCAACTGGGGCTGAGACCGGGGAGCTGTTTTTT
CDR3: CASSPTGAETGELFF

size: NA
length: 15
D: NA
V: TRBV5-1
J: TRBJ2-7
DNA: TGCGCCAGCAGCCCTCTTTCGGGTTTTGACTACGAGCAGTACTTC
CDR3: CASSPLSGFDYEQYF

size: few
length: 15
D: TRBD2
V: TRBV6-1
J: TRBJ2-5
DNA: TGTGCCGCCCATGGGTTGCGGGGGGGCGGAGAGACCCAGTACTTC
CDR3: CAAHGLRGGGETQYF

size: NA
length: 16
D: NA
V: TRBV2
J: TRBJ1-2
DNA: TGTGCCAGCAGTGAATATGGTTTGGACAGCAACTATGGCTACACCTTC
CDR3: CASSEYGLDSNYGYTF

size: NA
length: 13
D: NA
V: TRBV13
J: TRBJ1-1
DNA: TGTGCCAGCAGGCGTACAGAGAACACTGAAGCTTTCTTT
CDR3: CASRRTENTEAFF

size: many
length: 14
D: NA
V: TRBV18
J: TRBJ2-3
DNA: TGTGCCAGCTCACCCCCAACTAGCACAGATACGCAGTATTTT
CDR3: CASSPPTSTDTQYF

size: NA
length: 13
D: NA
V: TRBV10-3
J: TRBJ1-2
DNA: TGTGCCATCAGTGAGCGGAAGGGTGATGGCTACACCTTC
CDR3: CAISERKGDGYTF

size: few
length: 18
D: TRBD2
V: TRBV5-8
J: TRBJ2-5
DNA: TGTGCCAGCAGCTTGCTGCTAGCGGGGGCCAGAGGCGGGGAGACCCAGTACTTC
CDR3: CASSLLLAGARGGETQYF

size: few
length: 11
D: NA
V: TRBV10-1
J: TRBJ1-2
DNA: TGCGCCATCGACAGCAACTATGGCTACACCTTC
CDR3: CAIDSNYGYTF

size: NA
length: 15
D: TRBD1
V: TRBV6-7
J: TRBJ2-7
DNA: TGTGCCAGCAACTTTACGGGACAGGGGTACTGCGAGCAGTACTTC
CDR3: CASNFTGQGYCEQYF

size: NA
length: 18
D: TRBD1
V: TRBV5-1
J: TRBJ2-7
DNA: TGCGCCAGCAGCTGGGATTCGCGGACAGGGGAGGGGTCCTACGAGCAGTACTTC
CDR3: CASSWDSRTGEGSYEQYF

size: NA
length: 16
D: NA
V: TRBV7-7
J: TRBJ2-2
DNA: TGTGCCAGCAGCTCCGCTAGCGAATCGAACACCGGGGAGCTGTTTTTT
CDR3: CASSSASESNTGELFF

size: once
length: 16
D: TRBD1
V: TRBV5-1
J: TRBJ1-1
DNA: TGCGCCAGCAGCTTGGTGGGACAGGGAGGTAAGACTGAAGCTTTCTTT
CDR3: CASSLVGQGGKTEAFF

size: few
length: 15
D: NA
V: TRBV7-8
J: TRBJ2-3
DNA: TGTGCCAGCAGCAGTCTAGCATTAGGAATAGATACGCAGTATTTT
CDR3: CASSSLALGIDTQYF

size: NA
length: 14
D: NA
V: TRBV5-8
J: TRBJ1-1
DNA: TGTGCCAGCAGTCTTCTTTCCAGGAACACTGAAGCTTTCTTT
CDR3: CASSLLSRNTEAFF

size: NA
length: 17
D: TRBD2
V: TRBV4-1
J: TRBJ2-2
DNA: TGCGCCAGCAGCCAAGATCCCCGGGGGGGTTACACCGGGGAGCTGTTTTTT
CDR3: CASSQDPRGGYTGELFF

size: medium-sized
length: 13
D: TRBD1
V: TRBV5-6
J: TRBJ2-1
DNA: TGTGCCAGCAGGAAACAGGGGTGGAATGAGCAGTTCTTC
CDR3: CASRKQGWNEQFF

size: few
length: 17
D: TRBD1
V: TRBV27
J: TRBJ2-7
DNA: TGTGCCAGCAGTCTACTCGCCCCCAGGGGGATCTCCTACGAGCAGTACTTC
CDR3: CASSLLAPRGISYEQYF

size: few
length: 16
D: TRBD1
V: TRBV19
J: TRBJ1-5
DNA: TGTGCCAGCACTCAGGACAGGGGGCAGGGGAATCAGCCCCAGCATTTT
CDR3: CASTQDRGQGNQPQHF

size: many
length: 16
D: TRBD1
V: TRBV5-1
J: TRBJ1-3
DNA: TGCGCCAGCAGTCGGGACAGATCCGCGGGGGGAAACACCATATATTTT
CDR3: CASSRDRSAGGNTIYF

size: medium-sized
length: 11
D: TRBD1
V: TRBV29-1
J: TRBJ1-1
DNA: TGCAGCGCCCACAGGGGGACTGAAGCTTTCTTT
CDR3: CSAHRGTEAFF

size: NA
length: 14
D: NA
V: TRBV11-2
J: TRBJ2-3
DNA: TGTGCCAGCAGCTTAGATTGGGAGTCAGATACGCAGTATTTT
CDR3: CASSLDWESDTQYF

size: few
length: 15
D: NA
V: TRBV7-9
J: TRBJ1-5
DNA: TGTGCCAGCAGCTTGGGGGTCGGTAGCAATCAGCCCCAGCATTTT
CDR3: CASSLGVGSNQPQHF

size: NA
length: 15
D: TRBD1
V: TRBV6-1
J: TRBJ2-3
DNA: TGTGCCAGCATCGGGAACAGGGGGCTGGGAGATACGCAGTATTTT
CDR3: CASIGNRGLGDTQYF

size: few
length: 15
D: TRBD1
V: TRBV10-1
J: TRBJ2-3
DNA: TGCGCCAGTTCGGACAGGGCCGATAGCACAGATACGCAGTATTTT
CDR3: CASSDRADSTDTQYF

size: few
length: 14
D: TRBD1
V: TRBV7-8
J: TRBJ1-2
DNA: TGTGCCAGCAGCTCGTCCGACAGGGGCCGGGGCTACACCTTC
CDR3: CASSSSDRGRGYTF

size: few
length: 12
D: NA
V: TRBV5-6
J: TRBJ1-5
DNA: TGTGCCAGCAGCTTGTTGGGGGAATCCCAGCATTTT
CDR3: CASSLLGESQHF

size: few
length: 14
D: NA
V: TRBV7-7
J: TRBJ2-5
DNA: TGTGCCAGCAGCTTAGCACTTGGGCAAGAGACCCAGTACTTC
CDR3: CASSLALGQETQYF

size: NA
length: 14
D: TRBD1
V: TRBV9
J: TRBJ1-1
DNA: TGTGCCAGCAGCGTCACAGGGGGCGAGACTGAAGCTTTCTTT
CDR3: CASSVTGGETEAFF

size: medium-sized
length: 14
D: NA
V: TRBV7-2
J: TRBJ1-4
DNA: TGTGCCAGCAGCTTACAATCAACTAATGAAAAACTGTTTTTT
CDR3: CASSLQSTNEKLFF

size: few
length: 15
D: NA
V: TRBV13
J: TRBJ2-5
DNA: TGTGCCAGCAGCTTAGGCGAGGCAGGGCAAGAGACCCAGTACTTC
CDR3: CASSLGEAGQETQYF

size: NA
length: 13
D: TRBD1
V: TRBV2
J: TRBJ2-7
DNA: TGTGCCAGCAGCCGCGGACAGGGTCGCGAGCAGTACTTC
CDR3: CASSRGQGREQYF

size: once
length: 14
D: NA
V: TRBV7-3
J: TRBJ2-2
DNA: TGTGCCAGCAGCTCCAGGGCCAACACCGGGGAGCTGTTTTTT
CDR3: CASSSRANTGELFF

size: NA
length: 16
D: NA
V: TRBV9
J: TRBJ2-7
DNA: TGTGCCAGCAGCCCCCGAGCGGCTGGGGTTACCTACGAGCAGTACTTC
CDR3: CASSPRAAGVTYEQYF

size: NA
length: 14
D: NA
V: TRBV19
J: TRBJ1-5
DNA: TGTGCCAGTAGTATAAGGGCATTGGGCCAGCCCCAGCATTTT
CDR3: CASSIRALGQPQHF

size: NA
length: 16
D: NA
V: TRBV7-9
J: TRBJ1-3
DNA: TGTGCCAGCAGCTCTAATCTGGGGTCTTCAGGAAACACCATATATTTT
CDR3: CASSSNLGSSGNTIYF

size: NA
length: 16
D: TRBD1
V: TRBV27
J: TRBJ2-7
DNA: TGTGCCAGCAGTTTAATTTCCCCGGGACAGGGGCTCGAGCAGTACTTC
CDR3: CASSLISPGQGLEQYF

size: few
length: 18
D: TRBD1
V: TRBV9
J: TRBJ1-1
DNA: TGTGCCAGCAGCGCTCACCGGGACAGGGGGGGATTTGACACTGAAGCTTTCTTT
CDR3: CASSAHRDRGGFDTEAFF

size: NA
length: 14
D: TRBD2
V: TRBV10-1
J: TRBJ2-3
DNA: TGCGCCAGCAGTCCGAGCGGGGTCCGGGATACGCAGTATTTT
CDR3: CASSPSGVRDTQYF

size: few
length: 15
D: TRBD1
V: TRBV7-2
J: TRBJ2-7
DNA: TGTGCCAGCAGCCCCCGACAGGGAAGCTCCTACGAGCAGTACTTC
CDR3: CASSPRQGSSYEQYF

size: NA
length: 16
D: TRBD1
V: TRBV12-5
J: TRBJ1-6
DNA: TGTGCTAGTGGTTGGACAGGGCCATTTAGCAATTCACCCCTCCACTTT
CDR3: CASGWTGPFSNSPLHF

size: NA
length: 15
D: TRBD2
V: TRBV7-2
J: TRBJ2-3
DNA: TGTGCCAGCAGCTCGCGGGGGGGCCTTGGAGATACGCAGTATTTT
CDR3: CASSSRGGLGDTQYF

size: once
length: 13
D: TRBD1
V: TRBV5-4
J: TRBJ2-4
DNA: TGTGCCAGCAGCGGGGACAGGGTAAACATTCAGTACTTC
CDR3: CASSGDRVNIQYF

size: NA
length: 14
D: NA
V: TRBV29-1
J: TRBJ1-2
DNA: TGCAGCGTTGATGGGGGCTCCCAAGTCTATGGCTACACCTTC
CDR3: CSVDGGSQVYGYTF

size: few
length: 13
D: TRBD1
V: TRBV18
J: TRBJ2-1
DNA: TGTGCCAGCTCACCTCAGGGACAGGGGCGGCAGTTCTTC
CDR3: CASSPQGQGRQFF

size: NA
length: 15
D: NA
V: TRBV19
J: TRBJ2-6
DNA: TGTGCCAGTCATCGGGGTGACCCCCGTGCCAACGTCCTGACTTTC
CDR3: CASHRGDPRANVLTF

size: many
length: 14
D: TRBD1
V: TRBV7-9
J: TRBJ2-7
DNA: TGTGCCAGCAGCATCCGGACAGGGTTCAACGAGCAGTACTTC
CDR3: CASSIRTGFNEQYF